These T cell receptor beta chains were read from a single sample in a study of ipilimumab plus nivolumab after autologous stem cell transplantation. Some clones are missing from TCRdb's copy, which holds only in-frame ones; the method was immunoSEQ multiplex PCR. The table records some 15,000 clones, around 81% of them present only once. Sequences were derived from PBMCs, sampled in a trial of ipilimumab plus nivolumab as post-transplant consolidation. Source of these receptors: a male donor with diffuse large B-cell lymphoma. The CDR3 runs from the conserved cysteine through the conserved F or W. A D gene is named only where the DNA matches it firmly. Expanded clones get a size class; other rows say once, few or many, or leave the size out.

v_gene	abundance	j_gene	d_gene	CDR3nt	CDR3aa
TRBV9	once	TRBJ1-2	TRBD1	TGTGCCAGCAGCTCTGAACAGGGGGCCAACTATGGCTACACCTTC	CASSSEQGANYGYTF
TRBV11-2	NA	TRBJ1-4	NA	TGTGCCAGCAGCTTAACAGGGAAGGAAAAACTGTTTTTT	CASSLTGKEKLFF
TRBV5-1	NA	TRBJ2-7	TRBD1	TGCGCCAGCCAAACAGGGGACGCCTACGAGCAGTACTTC	CASQTGDAYEQYF
TRBV4-1	NA	TRBJ2-3	TRBD2	TGCGCCAGCAGCCAAGATAGCGGGGGGTTGGGGACAGATACGCAGTATTTT	CASSQDSGGLGTDTQYF
TRBV6-6	NA	TRBJ2-1	NA	TGTGCCAGCAGTCCAAGGGACGGATACAATGAGCAGTTCTTC	CASSPRDGYNEQFF
TRBV29-1	NA	TRBJ2-7	TRBD1	TGCAGCCCAGTCTCCGGGACAGGGGTCCACGAGCAGTACTTC	CSPVSGTGVHEQYF
TRBV2	NA	TRBJ2-7	NA	TGTGCCAGCAGTTACAAGGATTCCTACGAGCAGTACTTC	CASSYKDSYEQYF
TRBV6-1	NA	TRBJ1-3	TRBD1	TGTGCCAGCAGGACGACAGGGCCCTCTGGAAACACCATATATTTT	CASRTTGPSGNTIYF
TRBV4-3	NA	TRBJ1-1	NA	TGCGCCAGCAGCCAAATAGGATCGGACACTGAAGCTTTCTTT	CASSQIGSDTEAFF
TRBV14	NA	TRBJ2-7	NA	TGTGCCAGCAGCCAACGACAAACCTACGAGCAGTACTTC	CASSQRQTYEQYF
TRBV6-5	NA	TRBJ1-1	NA	TGTGCCAGCAGTTACAGGATGAACACTGAAGCTTTCTTT	CASSYRMNTEAFF
TRBV7-3	NA	TRBJ2-1	NA	TGTGCCAGCAGCTTAGGTAGATCCTCCCCTGGGCCGCAGTTCTTC	CASSLGRSSPGPQFF
TRBV4-1	NA	TRBJ1-1	NA	TGCGCCAGCAGCCAAGCAGGATTGAACACTGAAGCTTTCTTT	CASSQAGLNTEAFF
TRBV18	NA	TRBJ2-7	NA	TGTGCCAGCTCACCCCGCCAGAACTCCTACGAGCAGTACTTC	CASSPRQNSYEQYF
TRBV30	NA	TRBJ2-3	NA	TGTGCCTGGAGTGGGGGTCTTACGCAGTATTTT	CAWSGGLTQYF
TRBV11-1	NA	TRBJ2-1	TRBD2	TGTGCCAGCAGCTCGGGGGGGCCCTACAATGAGCAGTTCTTC	CASSSGGPYNEQFF
TRBV4-3	once	TRBJ1-2	NA	TGCGCCAGCAGCCAAGATGATGCAGGGGAGGCCTATGGCTACACCTTC	CASSQDDAGEAYGYTF
TRBV19	few	TRBJ1-1	NA	TGTGCCAGTAGTATTAATGCCAACACTGAAGCTTTCTTT	CASSINANTEAFF
TRBV19	NA	TRBJ1-5	NA	TGTGCCAGTGGCCCGGCTTATAGCAATCAGCCCCAGCATTTT	CASGPAYSNQPQHF
TRBV19	NA	TRBJ2-1	NA	TGTGCCAGTAGTATCGAGGGACCGACATACAATGAGCAGTTCTTC	CASSIEGPTYNEQFF
TRBV19	medium-sized	TRBJ1-1	TRBD1	TGTGCCAGTAACGCTCCGGGACAGAGGATGTCTGAAGCTTTCTTT	CASNAPGQRMSEAFF
TRBV10-3	NA	TRBJ2-7	NA	TGTGCCACCTCCCCGGACACTGCCTACGAGCAGTACTTC	CATSPDTAYEQYF
TRBV11-3	NA	TRBJ2-1	TRBD2	TGTGCCAGCAGCACGAGCGGGGGGCTCTACAATGAGCAGTTCTTC	CASSTSGGLYNEQFF
TRBV15	NA	TRBJ1-1	NA	TGTGCCACCAGCAGTACAGATCGAACTGAAGCTTTCTTT	CATSSTDRTEAFF
TRBV5-6	NA	TRBJ2-4	NA	TGTGCCAGCAGCCCCCCAGGGGATTTAGCCAAAAACATTCAGTACTTC	CASSPPGDLAKNIQYF
TRBV5-4	NA	TRBJ2-7	TRBD2	TGTGCCACCCGCCCGGGGAGGGTGGAGTACGAGCAGTACTTC	CATRPGRVEYEQYF
TRBV7-3	few	TRBJ2-3	TRBD2	TGTGCCAGCAGCTTTATGGCGGGGGGCACAGATACGCAGTATTTT	CASSFMAGGTDTQYF
TRBV5-1	NA	TRBJ1-1	NA	TGCGCCAGCAGCTTGGATAGGGGCACTGAAGCTTTCTTT	CASSLDRGTEAFF
TRBV11-1	NA	TRBJ2-7	TRBD2	TGTGCCAGCAGCGAACAACCCGGGACTAGCGGGTCCCAGTACTTC	CASSEQPGTSGSQYF